This T cell receptor (beta chain) was recorded in a study of blood T cell repertoires in COVID-19. For the study at large: Samples taken during acute and convalescent COVID-19 were collected in the United States, Italy and Spain. PBMCs, B-cell-depleted T cells, or T cells were the source of the cDNA or gDNA that made up the material.

The germline V and J ends were trimmed by 1 base and 2 bases, with 12 bases remaining between them. Per the germline V gene, CDR1 is MGHRA and CDR2 is YSYEKL. This CDR3 has 16 amino acids. Original methodology: Estimation of nucleated cell counts relied on the amplification of reference gene primers. Measured with immunoSEQ multiplex PCR; TCRdb has only the in-frame clones, and not every one. The V and J calls and the clone size are those of that table, but D and trimming were determined from the DNA. The repertoire holds fewer than 150,000 clones, with approximately 80% as singletons. Sequencing was performed on peripheral blood. This clonotype was obtained from a man aged 50 to 60 with acute or convalescent COVID-19. This rearrangement joins TRBV4-1 to TRBJ1-5; no firm D call. CDR3 region: CASSQGDGVGNQPQHF. Here the CDR3 DNA reads TGCGCCAGCAGCCAAGGTGACGGGGTGGGCAATCAGCCCCAGCATTTT.